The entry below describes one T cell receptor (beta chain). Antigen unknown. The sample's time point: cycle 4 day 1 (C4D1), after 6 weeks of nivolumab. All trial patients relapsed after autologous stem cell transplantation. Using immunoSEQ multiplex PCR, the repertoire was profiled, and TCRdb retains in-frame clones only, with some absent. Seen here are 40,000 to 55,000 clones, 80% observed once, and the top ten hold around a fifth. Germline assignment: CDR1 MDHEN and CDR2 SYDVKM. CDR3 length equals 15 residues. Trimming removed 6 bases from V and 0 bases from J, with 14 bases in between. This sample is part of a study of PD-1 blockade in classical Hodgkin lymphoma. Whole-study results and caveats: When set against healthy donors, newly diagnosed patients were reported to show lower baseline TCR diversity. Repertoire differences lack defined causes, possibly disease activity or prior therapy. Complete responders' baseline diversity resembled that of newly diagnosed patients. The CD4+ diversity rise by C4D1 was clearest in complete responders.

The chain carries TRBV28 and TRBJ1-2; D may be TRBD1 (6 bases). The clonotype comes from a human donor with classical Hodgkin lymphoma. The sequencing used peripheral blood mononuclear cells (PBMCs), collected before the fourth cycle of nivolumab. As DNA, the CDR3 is TGTGCCAGCAGCCGGGGCAGGGGTGCTAACTATGGCTACACCTTC. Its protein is CASSRGRGANYGYTF.